This TCR beta chain was recovered during a study of identical twins. Using its own MiXCR run on the 5' RACE reads, TCRdb lists one record per CDR3 protein. Among hundreds of thousands of distinct CDR3 sequences listed, around 21% were seen once. There are a few counts of this clonotype. This sample also appeared in a second study, on T cells expressing NK-cell markers.

The sequence was obtained from a woman aged 18-29 years in good health. The sample consisted of PBMCs.

This CDR3 reads CASSLTSWGETQYF. CDR3 bases: TGTGCCAGCAGCTTAACGAGCTGGGGAGAGACCCAGTACTTC. The V call is TRBV7-3, the J call TRBJ2-5; no clear D gene. The CDR3 consists of 14 residues. Trimming stripped 0 bases from V and 4 bases from J, with 9 bases between. In germline, CDR1 is SGHTA, CDR2 FQGTGA. Full variable domain (outside the CDR3, taken from reference TRBV7-3 and TRBJ2-5): GAGVSQTPSNKVTEKGKYVELRCDPISGHTALYWYRQSLGQGPEFLIYFQGTGAADDSGLPNDRFFAVRPEGSVSTLKIQRTERGDSAVYLCASSLTSWGETQYFGPGTRLLVL.